Shown below are 25 T cell receptor beta chains from a single sample sequenced in a study of cytomegalovirus exposure and HLA in healthy donors. PCR used 60 Vbeta primers and 13 Jbeta primers. The table came from immunoSEQ multiplex PCR; TCRdb's copy has only in-frame clones and leaves some out. The sample has under 200,000 clones; approximately 80% are singletons. The sequenced material came from PBMCs. The receptor set was obtained from a man aged 45-65 years in good health and CMV-seropositive.

The chain couples TRBV5-6 to TRBJ2-5, with 7 nucleotides matching TRBD2. This CDR3 contains 14 residues. Per germline, CDR1 SGHDT and CDR2 YYEEEE. Trimming at V came to 4 bases and at J to 1 base, leaving 4 bases not matched to a gene. In DNA form, the CDR3 reads TGTGCCAGCAGCGTGGGACTAACCCAAGAGACCCAGTACTTC. Its translation is CASSVGLTQETQYF.

This rearrangement joins TRBV7-2 to TRBJ2-5, with D hard to call. V was shortened by 0 bases and J by 5 bases, with 4 bases between the two germline ends. Germline loops: CDR1 SGHTA, CDR2 FQGNSA. This CDR3 has 12 amino acids. The CDR3 coding sequence is TGTGCCAGCAGCTTAGCCTTCGAGACCCAGTACTTC. It is translated as CASSLAFETQYF.

The chain combines TRBV4-2 with TRBJ1-2; D might be TRBD1 (6 bases). CDR1 and CDR2 (germline): LGHNA, YNFKEQ. The CDR3 spans 17 residues. With 0 bases removed from V and 1 base from J, the gap between germline ends came to 15 bases. The CDR3 region is CASSQEKRAGVNYGYTF. CDR3 coding DNA: TGTGCCAGCAGCCAAGAGAAGAGAGCAGGGGTTAACTATGGCTACACCTTC.

The chain uses TRBV5-1 and TRBJ2-7; perhaps TRBD2 as D (7 bases). The germline gives CDR1 SGHRS, CDR2 YFSETQ. V was clipped by 8 bases and J by 2 bases, with 17 bases between them. The CDR3 totals 14 residues. The CDR3 loop reads CASSTGTTPYEQYF. CDR3 coding DNA: TGCGCCAGTTCCACAGGGACTACCCCCTACGAGCAGTACTTC.

The CDR3 loop is CASKDGGALEQYF. The CDR3 coding sequence is TGTGCCAGCAAGGATGGCGGAGCCTTGGAGCAGTACTTC. The chain combines TRBV13 with TRBJ2-5; D uncertain. Trimming stripped 7 bases from V and 11 bases from J, with 20 bases between. CDR3 length: 13 amino acids. Germline CDR1 is PRHDT and CDR2 is FYEKMQ (reference sequence).

This clone was picked up a small number of times. The chain's CDR3 is CASSEYGTETYEQYF. The DNA of the CDR3 is TGTGCCAGCAGTGAATACGGGACAGAAACCTACGAGCAGTACTTC. The gene calls are TRBV6-1 and TRBJ2-7; TRBD1 agrees at 7 bases. Per germline, CDR1 MNHNS and CDR2 SASEGT. V lost 2 bases to trimming and J lost 2 bases; unmatched junction nucleotides: 6. The CDR3 runs 15 residues.

Comment on this clone: The same CDR3 arises from other DNA sequences in this sample as well. The J gene is TRBJ1-1, the V gene TRBV6-5, with TRBD1 identical over 8 bases. This CDR3 is 15 amino acids long. V dropped 0 bases and J dropped 5; count of bases not matched to a gene: 5. CDR1 is MNHEY and CDR2 is SVGAGI in the germline V gene. CDR3 protein: CASSYSPGGNTEAFF. The CDR3 DNA sequence: TGTGCCAGCAGTTACTCCCCAGGGGGCAATACTGAAGCTTTCTTT.

The chain is built from TRBV10-1 and TRBJ2-7, with 8 nucleotides matching TRBD1. CDR3 length equals 12 residues. After removal of 8 bases from V and 2 bases from J, the junction contained 2 bases not matched to a gene. Germline V gene lookup returns CDR1 WNHNN and CDR2 SYGVQD (reference sequence). This CDR3 is CASPDRAYEQYF. The DNA of the CDR3 is TGCGCCAGCCCGGACAGGGCCTACGAGCAGTACTTC.

In its sample, this clone was seen a few times. The chain carries TRBV4-3 and TRBJ1-1; 7 bases line up with TRBD1. This CDR3 has 11 amino acids. Looked up from germline, CDR1 is LGHNA and CDR2 is YSLEER. Germline trimming cut 6 bases from V and 7 bases from J; bases unmatched to any gene: 2. The CDR3 DNA reads TGCGCCAGCAGGCGACAGGGTGAAGCTTTCTTT. Translation: CASRRQGEAFF.

The genes are TRBV7-9 and TRBJ2-2, with 7 positions matching TRBD1. CDR3 length: 16 amino acids. V shed 5 bases, J shed 2 bases, and the junction held 8 bases outside the gene matches. From germline, CDR1 is SEHNR and CDR2 FQNEAQ (reference sequence). The CDR3 sequence: CASSPRGGVNTGELFF. The CDR3 DNA reads TGTGCCAGCAGCCCTAGAGGGGGCGTTAACACCGGGGAGCTGTTTTTT.

V usage is TRBV6-6 and J usage is TRBJ1-5; 7 nucleotides align to TRBD1. V was clipped by 2 bases and J by 5 bases; unmatched bases: 3. The germline V gene encodes CDR1 MNHNY and CDR2 SVGAGI (reference sequence). The CDR3 runs 14 residues. The chain's CDR3 is CASSYGQGDQPQHF. CDR3 DNA sequence: TGTGCCAGCAGTTACGGCCAGGGGGATCAGCCCCAGCATTTT.

The gene calls are TRBV4-1 and TRBJ2-1, with D perhaps matching TRBD2 (8 bases). CDR1 and CDR2 (germline): MGHRA, YSYEKL. This CDR3 spans 14 amino acids. V lost 7 bases and J 7 bases, leaving 17 bases between the germline ends. CDR3 sequence: CASTGGHRGNEQFF. The CDR3 DNA sequence: TGCGCCAGCACGGGGGGGCACAGGGGTAATGAGCAGTTCTTC.

This sequence joins TRBV4-2 and TRBJ2-1; TRBD1 aligns across 8 bases. The germline V gene encodes CDR1 LGHNA and CDR2 YNFKEQ. This CDR3 region has 16 residues. V lost 0 bases to trimming and J lost 0 bases; unmatched junction nucleotides: 1. The chain's CDR3 is CASSQDGQGSYNEQFF. The CDR3 DNA is TGTGCCAGCAGCCAAGATGGACAGGGCTCCTACAATGAGCAGTTCTTC.

This clone was found once. This chain joins TRBV19 and TRBJ2-1; D is possibly TRBD2 (6 bases). This CDR3 contains 15 residues. Germline assignment: CDR1 LNHDA and CDR2 SQIVND (reference sequence). V shed 1 base and J shed 6 bases, with 13 bases lying between them. CDR3 region: CASSIGLGARNEQFF. The CDR3 DNA follows: TGTGCCAGTAGTATAGGACTAGGGGCTCGCAATGAGCAGTTCTTC. Full variable domain (remainder filled in from reference TRBV19 and TRBJ2-1): DGGITQSPKYLFRKEGQNVTLSCEQNLNHDAMYWYRQDPGQGLRLIYYSQIVNDFQKGDIAEGYSVSREKKESFPLTVTSAQKNPTAFYLCASSIGLGARNEQFFGPGTRLTVL.

The chain recombines TRBV9 with TRBJ1-1; 8 bases are a match to TRBD1. CDR1 is SGDLS and CDR2 is YYNGEE in the germline V gene. J was trimmed by 6 bases and V by 4 bases; bases with no gene match: 5. The CDR3 runs 13 residues. CDR3 nucleotide sequence: TGTGCCAGCAGCCCCCAGGGGGCAGCTGAAGCTTTCTTT. Amino acids: CASSPQGAAEAFF.

Note on this clone: Distinct nucleotide sequences in the sample also encode this CDR3. V is TRBV6-5 and J is TRBJ2-7; 11 bases agree with TRBD1. The trim removed 2 bases at V and 6 bases at J, leaving 3 bases unmatched. The V gene's germline CDR1 is MNHEY and CDR2 SVGAGI. CDR3 size: 14 residues. In nucleotides, the CDR3 is TGTGCCAGCAGTTACGGACAGGGGGCGGGCGAGCAGTACTTC. It translates to CASSYGQGAGEQYF.

The chain is built from TRBV13 and TRBJ2-3; 10 bases align to TRBD2. The V gene end was trimmed by 5 bases and the J gene end by 2 bases; junction bases not matched to a gene: 19. Germline V lookup: CDR1 PRHDT, CDR2 FYEKMQ (reference sequence). This CDR3 has 20 residues. CDR3 in amino acids: CASSKRSPGASGGPTDTQYF. The CDR3 coding sequence is TGTGCCAGCAGCAAAAGGTCCCCTGGGGCTAGCGGGGGCCCCACAGATACGCAGTATTTT.

The J gene is TRBJ1-4, the V gene TRBV28, with 11 bases that match TRBD1. Trimming at V came to 4 bases and at J to 9 bases, leaving 7 bases not matched to a gene. Looked up from germline, CDR1 is MDHEN and CDR2 is SYDVKM. The CDR3 has 15 residues. Here the CDR3 reads CASSSPGTGGQKLFF. The CDR3 DNA sequence: TGTGCCAGCAGTTCACCCGGGACAGGGGGGCAAAAACTGTTTTTT.

V gene TRBV5-1 combines with J gene TRBJ2-1, with TRBD1 matching over 9 bases. Germline V gene data show CDR1 as SGHRS and CDR2 as YFSETQ. V was clipped by 4 bases and J by 4 bases; unmatched bases: 9. The CDR3 sequence is 16 residues long. The CDR3 DNA reads TGCGCCAGCAGCCGTTCTGGGGACAGGGTTTACAATGAGCAGTTCTTC. This encodes CASSRSGDRVYNEQFF.

V gene TRBV19 combines with J gene TRBJ1-5, with 9 bases identical to TRBD1. This CDR3 comprises 15 residues. J lost 5 bases, V lost 5 bases, and 7 bases had no gene match. CDR1 is LNHDA, CDR2 SQIVND, per germline (reference sequence). As DNA, the CDR3 is TGTGCCAGTAGTGTAGTAGGGACAGGGTATCAGCCCCAGCATTTT. This gives the protein CASSVVGTGYQPQHF.

This clone was counted between two and nine times. The V and J genes are TRBV4-3 and TRBJ1-2; 11 bases align to TRBD1. V lost 3 bases, J lost 1 base, and 4 bases stayed unmatched. The CDR3 has 16 residues. Germline loops: CDR1 LGHNA, CDR2 YSLEER. The CDR3 sequence is CASSQRTGGNNYGYTF. DNA of the CDR3: TGCGCCAGCAGCCAGAGGACAGGGGGCAATAACTATGGCTACACCTTC.

The chain couples TRBV5-1 to TRBJ2-2; 7 nucleotides align to TRBD1. The J segment lost 6 bases and the V segment lost 2 bases, leaving 10 bases of the junction unmatched. Germline lookup yields CDR1 SGHRS and CDR2 YFSETQ. This CDR3 has 16 amino acids. The CDR3 DNA reads TGCGCCAGCAGCTTTGGTCCAAGACAGGGCTCCGGGGAGCTGTTTTTT. Translating gives CASSFGPRQGSGELFF.

The rearrangement uses TRBV11-2 and TRBJ2-7, with D possibly TRBD1 on 5 matching bases. V was clipped by 1 base and J by 1 base, with 8 bases between them. The CDR3 has 14 amino acids. CDR1 SGHAT and CDR2 FQNNGV come from the germline V gene. In DNA, the CDR3 is TGTGCCAGCAGCTTAGCGTCAGGGTCCTACGAGCAGTACTTC. Amino acids: CASSLASGSYEQYF.

This rearrangement joins TRBV10-3 to TRBJ1-2; unclear D gene. This CDR3 is built from 15 residues. CDR1 and CDR2 (germline): ENHRY, SYGVKD. V dropped 0 bases and J dropped 8 bases, with 16 bases sitting between them. The CDR3 spells CAISESTPGLGGYTF. The CDR3, as DNA: TGTGCCATCAGTGAGTCGACCCCGGGATTGGGCGGCTACACCTTC.

The rearrangement joins TRBV28 to TRBJ1-2, with D maybe TRBD1 (5 bases). The germline gives CDR1 MDHEN, CDR2 SYDVKM. Trimming took off 5 bases at V and 2 bases at J, with 9 bases between the two ends. The CDR3 covers 13 residues. CDR3 protein: CASSATENYGYTF. In nucleotides, the CDR3 is TGTGCCAGCAGTGCGACAGAGAACTATGGCTACACCTTC.